The rows below give T cell receptor beta chains drawn from one sample of a study of HIV-infected children after antiretroviral therapy interruption. From the 3' RACE reads, TCRdb called clonotypes with MiXCR, one entry per CDR3 protein. The table includes 30,000 to 40,000 distinct CDR3 sequences, about 7% detected once. Here the sequenced sample was CD45RA+ CD4+ T cells from PBMCs, pooled from several time points, taken from a donor given antiretroviral therapy, either interrupted or continuous. The receptors shown here come from a pool of human donors with HIV. Both conserved end residues are part of each CDR3. D genes are given only for firm matches. Clone size, where shown, is once, few, many, or a class for clones that have expanded.

D	size	V	J	CDR3	DNA
TRBD1	-	TRBV10-1	TRBJ1-2	CASSKGTGRRNYGYTF	TGCGCCAGCAGTAAAGGGACAGGGAGACGGAACTATGGCTACACCTTC
-	many	TRBV24-1	TRBJ2-1	CATEGTHPTNEQFF	TGTGCCACCGAAGGGACTCATCCAACCAATGAGCAGTTCTTC
-	many	TRBV5-1	TRBJ2-7	CASSNLAGQYEQYF	TGCGCCAGCAGCAACTTAGCGGGACAGTACGAGCAGTACTTC
-	many	TRBV20-1	TRBJ2-3	CSARGAGGIGTDTQYF	TGCAGTGCCAGGGGGGCGGGGGGTATCGGTACAGATACGCAGTATTTT
TRBD1	many	TRBV20-1	TRBJ1-5	CSATRTGGGQPQHF	TGCAGTGCCACCAGGACAGGGGGCGGACAGCCCCAGCATTTT
TRBD2	few	TRBV27	TRBJ2-3	CASSGLGLAGVSDTQYF	TGTGCCAGCAGTGGGCTGGGACTAGCGGGAGTATCGGATACGCAGTATTTT
-	many	TRBV12-3/TRBV12-4	TRBJ2-2	CASSPWGTGELFF	TGTGCCAGCAGTCCTTGGGGCACCGGGGAGCTGTTTTTT
TRBD1	many	TRBV29-1	TRBJ2-2	CSVSNRDRVSGELFF	TGCAGCGTATCCAACCGGGACAGGGTCTCCGGGGAGCTGTTTTTT
TRBD2	many	TRBV27	TRBJ2-5	CASSRGGWETQYF	TGTGCCAGCAGCCGGGGGGGCTGGGAGACCCAGTACTTC
-	many	TRBV6-6	TRBJ1-1	CASSYFRDTEAFF	TGTGCCAGCAGTTATTTCAGGGACACTGAAGCTTTCTTT
TRBD1	many	TRBV2	TRBJ1-2	CASSVDRDYGYTF	TGTGCCAGCAGTGTCGACAGGGACTATGGCTACACCTTC
-	many	TRBV6-5	TRBJ1-3	CASSRGTAGNTIYF	TGTGCCAGCAGCCGAGGGACGGCTGGAAACACCATATATTTT
-	many	TRBV11-1	TRBJ2-5	CASSLQGSETQYF	TGTGCCAGCAGCTTACAGGGGTCAGAGACCCAGTACTTC
-	many	TRBV11-1	TRBJ2-1	CASSFQGFTLSEQFF	TGTGCCAGCAGCTTCCAGGGCTTTACCCTCAGTGAGCAGTTCTTC
-	many	TRBV5-1	TRBJ2-5	CASSSPGVQETQYF	TGCGCCAGCAGCTCCCCCGGAGTCCAAGAGACCCAGTACTTC
-	many	TRBV11-3	TRBJ2-5	CASSSRVAETQYF	TGTGCCAGCAGCTCCAGGGTGGCAGAGACCCAGTACTTC
-	few	TRBV7-9	TRBJ1-3	CASSPQRNSGNTIYF	TGTGCCAGCAGCCCCCAGCGGAACTCTGGAAACACCATATATTTT
TRBD2	-	TRBV11-2	TRBJ2-3	CASSPGLAGEDTQYF	TGTGCCAGCAGCCCCGGACTAGCGGGAGAGGATACGCAGTATTTT
-	many	TRBV6-6	TRBJ1-5	CASRNNQPQHF	TGTGCCAGCAGGAACAATCAGCCCCAGCATTTT
-	many	TRBV3-1	TRBJ2-7	CASSQLVGYEQYF	TGTGCCAGCAGCCAATTGGTGGGCTACGAGCAGTACTTC
TRBD1	-	TRBV27	TRBJ2-7	CASSYGTAYEQYF	TGTGCCAGCAGTTACGGGACAGCCTACGAGCAGTACTTC
-	many	TRBV6-2/TRBV6-3	TRBJ1-1	CASSPWTTRVTEAFF	TGTGCCAGCAGTCCCTGGACTACGCGGGTCACTGAAGCTTTCTTT
-	many	TRBV12-3/TRBV12-4	TRBJ1-2	CASSLDLYGYTF	TGTGCCAGCAGCCTTGACCTGTATGGCTACACCTTC
-	few	TRBV29-1	TRBJ1-1	CSGQIMNTEAFF	TGCAGCGGACAGATCATGAACACTGAAGCTTTCTTT
-	many	TRBV19	TRBJ2-7	CASSTRGSAYEQYF	TGTGCCAGTAGTACACGGGGGTCGGCCTACGAGCAGTACTTC
TRBD2	medium-sized	TRBV11-1	TRBJ2-7	CASTFGGASYEQYF	TGTGCCAGCACTTTCGGGGGGGCCTCCTATGAACAGTACTTC
TRBD1	once	TRBV28	TRBJ1-4	CASSRGVSNERLFF	TGTGCTAGCAGCAGGGGGGTTTCCAACGAAAGATTATTTTTC
TRBD1	many	TRBV12-3/TRBV12-4	TRBJ2-3	CASSLTGGNTLYF	TGTGCAAGCAGCTTGACAGGGGGGAACACCTTGTACTTT
-	-	TRBV5-4	TRBJ2-5	CASSLARRAQETQYF	TGTGCCAGCAGCTTGGCCAGGAGGGCCCAAGAGACCCAGTACTTC
-	many	TRBV12-3/TRBV12-4	TRBJ2-5	CASSTLGGKRDTQYF	TGTGCAAGCAGCACACTGGGGGGAAAAAGAGACACCCAGTACTTT
-	many	TRBV18	TRBJ1-1	CASSLQDRGMNTEAFF	TGTGCCAGCTCATTACAGGACCGGGGGATGAACACTGAAGCTTTCTTT
-	many	TRBV12-3/TRBV12-4	TRBJ2-5	CASSFGGRETQYF	TGTGCCAGCAGTTTTGGGGGACGGGAGACCCAGTACTTC
-	-	TRBV11-2	TRBJ2-1	CASSFSSNEQFF	TGTGCCAGCAGCTTCTCGTCCAATGAGCAGTTCTTC
TRBD1	-	TRBV28	TRBJ2-1	CASSLTTGTGKSNEQFF	TGTGCCAGCAGTTTAACCACCGGGACAGGGAAAAGTAATGAGCAGTTCTTC
-	many	TRBV5-1	TRBJ1-1	CASRDRMNTEAFF	TGCGCCAGCAGGGACCGAATGAACACTGAAGCTTTCTTT
TRBD2	medium-sized	TRBV23-1	TRBJ2-3	CASSQSRTSEVTDTQYF	TGCGCCAGCAGTCAATCCAGGACTAGCGAGGTCACAGATACGCAGTATTTT
-	many	TRBV27	TRBJ2-6	CASSFHGANVLTF	TGTGCCAGCAGTTTCCATGGGGCCAACGTCCTGACTTTC
TRBD1	many	TRBV6-5	TRBJ2-7	CASSYAGTGAYEQYF	TGTGCCAGCAGTTACGCCGGGACAGGGGCCTACGAGCAGTACTTC
TRBD2	few	TRBV20-1	TRBJ2-3	CSARGLAGTTDTQYF	TGCAGTGCTCGAGGACTAGCGGGCACCACAGATACGCAGTATTTT
-	many	TRBV20-1	TRBJ2-7	CSARDLTSRRYEQYF	TGCAGTGCTAGAGACCTGACTAGTCGGAGGTACGAGCAGTACTTC
TRBD2	many	TRBV20-1	TRBJ2-3	CSASSTSGISTDTQYF	TGCAGTGCTAGTTCAACTAGCGGGATTTCCACAGATACGCAGTATTTT
TRBD1	few	TRBV4-1	TRBJ1-4	CASSQVDRGSFKLFF	TGCGCCAGCAGCCAAGTTGACAGGGGGTCCTTTAAACTGTTTTTT
TRBD2	-	TRBV10-3	TRBJ2-1	CAIRGTSGVYNEQFF	TGTGCCATCAGAGGGACTAGCGGGGTCTACAATGAGCAGTTCTTC
-	many	TRBV11-2	TRBJ2-7	CASSLADPYEQYF	TGTGCCAGCAGCTTAGCCGATCCCTACGAGCAGTACTTC
-	many	TRBV9	TRBJ1-1	CASSGQLNTEAFF	TGTGCCAGCAGTGGACAGTTGAACACTGAAGCTTTCTTT
-	many	TRBV29-1	TRBJ2-7	CSAGGRDTYEQYF	TGCAGCGCTGGGGGCAGGGACACCTACGAGCAGTACTTC
-	many	TRBV25-1	TRBJ2-7	CASSRWDSYEQYF	TGTGCCAGCAGTAGGTGGGACTCCTACGAGCAGTACTTC
-	many	TRBV7-6	TRBJ2-7	CASSLKVLASSYEQYF	TGTGCCAGCAGCTTAAAGGTTCTGGCCAGCTCCTACGAGCAGTACTTC
-	many	TRBV4-1	TRBJ1-4	CASSQTAGEKLFF	TGCGCCAGCAGCCAAACAGCAGGGGAAAAACTGTTTTTT
-	many	TRBV19	TRBJ1-6	CASSIGRNNSPLHF	TGTGCCAGTAGTATTGGACGGAACAATTCACCCCTCCACTTT
-	many	TRBV30	TRBJ1-1	CATSSADMIAFF	TGTGCCACAAGCTCGGCGGACATGATAGCTTTCTTT
-	many	TRBV27	TRBJ2-5	CASSLSPRDTQYF	TGTGCCAGCAGTTTATCGCCCCGGGACACCCAGTACTTC
-	many	TRBV7-6	TRBJ1-3	CASSQSRARSSGNTIYF	TGTGCCAGCAGCCAATCCCGGGCCCGAAGCTCTGGAAACACCATATATTTT